The source of this T cell receptor (beta chain) is a study of T cells after yellow fever vaccination (dated by TCRdb to between 2017 and 2020). Describing the broader study: The SMART-Seq v4 Ultra Low Input RNA kit was used to prepare libraries from fractions with low cell numbers. Blood samples were taken at several timepoints before and after primary and secondary immunization, and bulk PBMC replicates and cell subsets were isolated. To follow T-cell clones before and after both primary and booster YFV17D yellow fever vaccination, bulk TCR alpha and beta repertoires underwent longitudinal sequencing. The cohort comprised two healthy male donors, one aged 18 to 30 and one aged 30 to 40 years. The paper's findings and limits, for the study overall: Most clones expanded after primary vaccination were re-detected after the booster (96% of CD4 and around 86% of CD8), suggesting broad memory maintenance. Computational filtering was required because FACS-sorted repertoires could contain abundant contaminating clonotypes from the bulk population. A small fraction of clonotypes showed up in both the CD4 and CD8 compartments, probably as a result of convergent recombination. The secondary T-cell response was found to be weaker but faster than the primary response, with a peak reached on day 5 rather than on day 15. Because the study included only a couple of donors, the extent to which the findings can be generalized is limited.

About this clonotype: The clone's antigen remains unknown. Per-base quality was not reported, and no clone a single base away is much larger than it.

The label giving this sample's treatment or condition can be read as: live attenuated yellow fever vaccine strain. At each blood-draw timepoint, two biological replicates of bulk PBMCs were obtained. PBMCs were isolated from peripheral blood using a standard Ficoll-Paque protocol. TriZol was used to extract RNA from bulk PBMCs, CD4 and CD8 fractions, and dextramer-positive and dextramer-negative fractions. CDR1 and CDR2, looked up from the germline V gene, are MNHNS and SASEGT. The junction shows trimming of 5 bases on V and 5 bases on J, and the gene matches do not reach 10 bases of it. Including cysteine and phenylalanine, the CDR3 has 15 amino acids. Only CDR3 DNA remains: 45 bases, in frame from the first base. TCR cDNA was synthesized by 5'RACE template switching, through which a universal primer site and unique molecular identifiers were introduced. Priming of cDNA synthesis was performed from both the TCR alpha and TCR beta constant segments. Library amplification used two PCR steps, and the second PCR step added sample barcodes and sequencing adapters. Sequencing of libraries was performed on Illumina HiSeq 2500 (2x100 bp) or NovaSeq (2x150 bp). The study's own analysis went as follows. Demultiplexing of reads and collapsing into UMI consensus sequences were performed with MIGEC, and V(D)J alignment was carried out with MiXCR. Clonotypes responding to the vaccine were identified with edgeR on replicate PBMC samples, with the criteria of FDR below 0.01 and a log2 fold change above 5 up to day 15. Each bulk clonotype received a CD4 or CD8 identity based on whether the sequenced CD4 or CD8 repertoire contained that clonotype at higher abundance. TCRdb reworked the public reads: Q25 trimming with fastp, MiXCR clone assembly, productive beta chains retained. Rows with a matching CDR3 protein are joined into one entry that keeps the most common DNA and genes. These V and J calls are TCRdb output, not the study's own analysis. This sample lists 500,000 to 650,000 distinct CDR3 sequences; roughly an eighth were detected once. The ten largest clones represent under 15% of the sample.

This TCR derives from a man aged 25-45 years who received the YFV17D yellow fever vaccine. Recombination joined TRBV6-1 with TRBJ2-5, with 8 bases matching TRBD1. Sequencing used PBMCs, obtained on the day of the yellow fever booster vaccination. The DNA sequence is given as TGTGCCAGCAGTACCCCGGGACAGGTTCGGGAGACCCAGTACTTC. Its translation reads: CASSTPGQVRETQYF.